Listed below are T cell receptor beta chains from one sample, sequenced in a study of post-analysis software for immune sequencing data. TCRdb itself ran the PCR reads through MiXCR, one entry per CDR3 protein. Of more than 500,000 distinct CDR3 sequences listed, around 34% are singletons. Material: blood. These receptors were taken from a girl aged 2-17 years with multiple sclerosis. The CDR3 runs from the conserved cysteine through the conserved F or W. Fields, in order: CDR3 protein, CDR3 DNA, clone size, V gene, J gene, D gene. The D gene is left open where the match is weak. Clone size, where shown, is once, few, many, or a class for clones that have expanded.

CDR3: CASSSGTSSYQPQHF
DNA: TGTGCCAGCAGCTCAGGGACTTCCTCTTATCAGCCCCAGCATTTT
size: -
V: TRBV11-2
J: TRBJ1-5
D: -

CDR3: CASSLSYTGTQYF
DNA: TGTGCCAGCAGCTTAAGTTACACGGGGACCCAGTACTTC
size: many
V: TRBV7-9
J: TRBJ2-5
D: -

CDR3: CASSQRGYNEQFF
DNA: TGTGCCAGTAGTCAGCGGGGATACAATGAGCAGTTCTTC
size: -
V: TRBV19
J: TRBJ2-1
D: TRBD2

CDR3: CAISEPLNSYEQYF
DNA: TGTGCCATCAGTGAGCCCCTAAACTCCTACGAGCAGTACTTC
size: -
V: TRBV10-3
J: TRBJ2-7
D: -

CDR3: CSVPGQGTDTQYF
DNA: TGCAGCGTCCCGGGACAGGGAACAGATACGCAGTATTTT
size: many
V: TRBV29-1
J: TRBJ2-3
D: TRBD1

CDR3: CASSAHIGRWNTEAFF
DNA: TGTGCCAGCAGCGCGCACATTGGGAGATGGAACACTGAAGCTTTCTTT
size: few
V: TRBV7-2
J: TRBJ1-1
D: -

CDR3: CASSEWQGPPYEQYF
DNA: TGTGCCAGCAGCGAATGGCAGGGGCCCCCCTACGAGCAGTACTTC
size: -
V: TRBV7-9
J: TRBJ2-7
D: -

CDR3: CASSLGGRSEETQYF
DNA: TGTGCCAGCAGCTTAGGGGGAAGGTCAGAAGAGACCCAGTACTTC
size: -
V: TRBV7-3
J: TRBJ2-5
D: -

CDR3: CASSPGGQGGRDTQYF
DNA: TGTGCCAGCTCACCCGGGGGTCAGGGGGGTAGAGATACGCAGTATTTT
size: few
V: TRBV7-3
J: TRBJ2-3
D: -

CDR3: CASSSRPGLIAKNIQYF
DNA: TGTGCCAGCAGCTCCCGTCCAGGATTGATAGCCAAAAACATTCAGTACTTC
size: few
V: TRBV5-6
J: TRBJ2-4
D: -

CDR3: CASSSGTMNTEAFF
DNA: TGTGCCAGCAGCTCCGGGACAATGAACACTGAAGCTTTCTTT
size: -
V: TRBV11-1
J: TRBJ1-1
D: -

CDR3: CASRLTSGGPETQYF
DNA: TGTGCCAGCAGGTTGACTAGCGGGGGCCCAGAGACCCAGTACTTC
size: few
V: TRBV2
J: TRBJ2-5
D: TRBD2

CDR3: CSARDRTGGTEAFF
DNA: TGCAGTGCTAGAGATCGGACAGGGGGGACTGAAGCTTTCTTT
size: -
V: TRBV20-1
J: TRBJ1-1
D: TRBD1

CDR3: CATTLPLNTEAFF
DNA: TGTGCCACCACCCTCCCCTTGAACACTGAAGCTTTCTTT
size: -
V: TRBV6-1
J: TRBJ1-1
D: -

CDR3: CSARGRSDFGQYF
DNA: TGCAGTGCTAGAGGGCGGTCCGACTTTGGGCAGTACTTC
size: -
V: TRBV20-1
J: TRBJ2-7
D: -

CDR3: CASSFPSRAGYEQYF
DNA: TGTGCCAGCAGTTTTCCCAGCAGGGCCGGCTACGAGCAGTACTTC
size: few
V: TRBV12-3/TRBV12-4
J: TRBJ2-7
D: -

CDR3: CSTEGGTDTQYF
DNA: TGCAGCACTGAAGGTGGTACAGATACGCAGTATTTT
size: -
V: TRBV29-1
J: TRBJ2-3
D: -

CDR3: CASGQGPEAFF
DNA: TGCGCCAGCGGCCAGGGACCTGAAGCTTTCTTT
size: -
V: TRBV5-1
J: TRBJ1-1
D: -

CDR3: CASSQDRGGLLNEQFF
DNA: TGTGCCAGCAGCCAAGACCGGGGGGGCCTTTTGAATGAGCAGTTCTTC
size: few
V: TRBV4-2
J: TRBJ2-1
D: TRBD2

CDR3: CSARDAGGNEQYF
DNA: TGCAGTGCTAGAGACGCAGGGGGCAACGAGCAGTACTTC
size: few
V: TRBV20-1
J: TRBJ2-7
D: TRBD1